The 17 T cell receptor beta chains below all came from one sample that was sequenced in a study of T cell changes during pregnancy in multiple sclerosis. TCRdb's copy holds only in-frame clones and misses some; the assay was immunoSEQ multiplex PCR. In the table there are approximately 65,000 clones, approximately 89% of which are singletons. Sequences were derived from peripheral blood, sampled in the third trimester of pregnancy. Receptor source: a female donor in good health, enrolled as a control in a pregnancy study.

V usage is TRBV27 and J usage is TRBJ2-3, with TRBD1 as a possible D gene (5 bases). Looked up from germline, CDR1 is MNHEY and CDR2 is SMNVEV (reference sequence). V lost 0 bases, J lost 6 bases, and 10 bases lay in between. The CDR3 length is 14 residues. CDR3 DNA sequence: TGTGCCAGCAGTTTATCTGGGGCAACCGATACGCAGTATTTT. Residues: CASSLSGATDTQYF.

The chain is built from TRBV2 and TRBJ1-1; no reliable D call. Germline V CDR1 and CDR2: SNHLY, FYNNEI. The length of the CDR3 is 13 residues. Trimming cost V 7 bases and J 0 bases, with 9 bases left between them. The CDR3 coding sequence is TGTGCCAGCACCCCTATTGTGAACACTGAAGCTTTCTTT. Its protein product is CASTPIVNTEAFF.

This clone appeared once. The chain combines TRBV6-1 with TRBJ1-1; D perhaps matches TRBD1 (6 bases). The ends were cut back, 11 bases at V and 1 base at J, with 14 bases in the middle. Germline values: CDR1 MNHNS, CDR2 SASEGT. The CDR3 loop spans 13 amino acids. CDR3 amino acids: CAHGARGNTEAFF. In DNA form, the CDR3 reads TGTGCCCATGGGGCCAGGGGGAACACTGAAGCTTTCTTT.

The chain links TRBV18 to TRBJ2-7, with a weak D call TRBD1 (5 bases). Germline lookup yields CDR1 KGHSH and CDR2 LQKENI. The CDR3 is 16 amino acids. The ends were cut back, 4 bases at V and 4 bases at J, with 20 bases in the middle. CDR3 in DNA: TGTGCCAGCTCACTTCAGCAGGGTATAGCACCGTACGAGCAGTACTTC. This translates into CASSLQQGIAPYEQYF. Full variable domain (missing parts from reference TRBV18 and TRBJ2-7): NAGVMQNPRHLVRRRGQEARLRCSPMKGHSHVYWYRQLPEEGLKFMVYLQKENIIDESGMPKERFSAEFPKEGPSILRIQQVVRGDSAAYFCASSLQQGIAPYEQYFGPGTRLTVT.

The chain couples TRBV6-1 to TRBJ1-2; D not certain. V shed 1 base and J shed 4 bases, with 13 bases lying between them. The CDR3 consists of 15 residues. Germline V CDR1 and CDR2: MNHNS, SASEGT. The CDR3 region has the DNA TGTGCCAGCAGTGAAGACAGCGGCAGCTTCTATGGCTACACCTTC. Translation: CASSEDSGSFYGYTF.

The CDR3 loop reads CASIRGGYEQYF. The CDR3 DNA is TGTGCCAGCATAAGGGGGGGCTACGAGCAGTACTTC. The chain joins TRBV2 to TRBJ2-7, with D perhaps TRBD2 (7 bases). Germline-derived CDR1 and CDR2 are SNHLY and FYNNEI. The V gene lost 7 bases and the J gene lost 3 bases, with 10 bases spanning the gap. CDR3 length: 12 residues.

The chain has TRBV5-1 and TRBJ2-5; 9 nucleotides align to TRBD1. Looked up from germline, CDR1 is SGHRS and CDR2 is YFSETQ. V lost 7 bases, J lost 1 base, and 8 bases stayed unmatched. CDR3 length: 15 amino acids. The CDR3 protein is CASSRTGASQETQYF. In DNA, the CDR3 is TGCGCCAGCTCTAGGACAGGGGCCTCCCAAGAGACCCAGTACTTC. The variable domain in full, with the rest retrieved from reference TRBV5-1 and TRBJ2-5, is KAGVTQTPRYLIKTRGQQVTLSCSPISGHRSVSWYQQTPGQGLQFLFEYFSETQRNKGNFPGRFSGRQFSNSRSEMNVSTLELGDSALYLCASSRTGASQETQYFGPGTRLLVL.

The gene calls are TRBV12-5 and TRBJ1-5, with 12 bases lining up with TRBD1. The V segment lost 6 bases and the J segment 7 bases; nucleotides outside the gene matches: 4. The CDR3 spans 14 residues. Germline CDR1 LGHNT, CDR2 FRNRAP. The DNA of the CDR3 is TGTGCTAGTGGGGGACAGGGGGCCTTCCAGCCCCAGCATTTT. Translating gives CASGGQGAFQPQHF.

V is TRBV11-2 and J is TRBJ2-7; 9 nucleotides align to TRBD1. V trimming: 5 bases; J trimming: 6 bases; junction bases outside the gene matches: 11. The CDR3 has 15 amino acids. CDR1 is SGHAT, CDR2 FQNNGV, per germline. The CDR3 coding sequence is TGTGCCAGCAGCCGTATGGAAATACAGGGGGCCGAGCAGTACTTC. The encoded protein is CASSRMEIQGAEQYF.

This sequence joins TRBV30 and TRBJ2-7; maybe TRBD1 (6 bases). The CDR3 runs to 16 residues. Trimming removed 2 bases from V and 3 bases from J, with 20 bases in between. Germline CDR1 is GTSNPN and CDR2 is SVGIG (reference sequence). This CDR3 is CAWSRVGTPGHYEQYF. DNA for the CDR3: TGTGCCTGGAGTCGGGTCGGGACACCAGGACACTACGAGCAGTACTTC.

V usage is TRBV7-2 and J usage is TRBJ1-1; D remains ambiguous. The germline CDR1 and CDR2 sequences are SGHTA and FQGNSA. Trimming cost V 2 bases and J 5 bases, with 18 bases left between them. The CDR3 has 16 amino acids. CDR3 residues: CASSLSGVELSTEAFF. The CDR3 DNA reads TGTGCCAGCAGCTTATCGGGAGTTGAGTTGAGTACTGAAGCTTTCTTT.

The V and J genes are TRBV30 and TRBJ2-3; TRBD2 aligns across 15 bases. CDR3 length equals 16 residues. The trim removed 0 bases at V and 8 bases at J, leaving 6 bases unmatched. In germline, CDR1 is GTSNPN, CDR2 SVGIG (reference sequence). As DNA, the CDR3 is TGTGCCTGGAGTGTGGGGACTAGCGGGGGGCGGATTACGCAGTATTTT. It encodes CAWSVGTSGGRITQYF.

The gene calls are TRBV6-5 and TRBJ2-7; D is perhaps TRBD2 (6 bases). Germline assignment: CDR1 MNHEY and CDR2 SVGAGI. Trimming took off 4 bases at V and 4 bases at J, with 14 bases between the two ends. The CDR3 extends over 14 amino acids. The DNA for the CDR3 is TGTGCCAGCAGTTCATCCGGGGGTACTTACGAGCAGTACTTC. This translates into CASSSSGGTYEQYF.

The chain recombines TRBV5-8 with TRBJ2-5; D call uncertain. Trimming took 1 base from V and 4 from J, leaving 14 bases between them. The germline V gene has CDR1 SGHTS and CDR2 YDEGEE. The CDR3 has 15 amino acids. The CDR3 DNA is TGTGCCAGCAGCTTGATGGGTTTATCGGGAGAGACCCAGTACTTC. It specifies CASSLMGLSGETQYF.

The V call is TRBV7-8, the J call TRBJ2-1; unclear D gene. The germline V and J ends were trimmed by 0 bases and 4 bases, with 7 bases remaining between them. Per the germline V gene, CDR1 is SGHVS and CDR2 is FQNEAQ. The length of the CDR3 is 14 residues. In nucleotides, the CDR3 is TGTGCCAGCAGCTTAGCGGGCAGATACAATGAGCAGTTCTTC. The encoded protein is CASSLAGRYNEQFF. Supplemented by reference TRBV7-8 and TRBJ2-1, the full variable domain reads GAGVSQSPRYKVAKRGQDVALRCDPISGHVSLFWYQQALGQGPEFLTYFQNEAQLDKSGLPSDRFFAERPEGSVSTLKIQRTQQEDSAVYLCASSLAGRYNEQFFGPGTRLTVL.

This sequence joins TRBV19 and TRBJ2-7, with a tentative D call TRBD1 (5 bases). Germline CDR1 and CDR2: LNHDA and SQIVND (reference sequence). CDR3 length equals 15 residues. V was trimmed by 1 base and J by 4 bases, leaving 14 bases between them. DNA for the CDR3: TGTGCCAGTAGTATAGTGGCCAGGGAAGGATACGAGCAGTACTTC. It specifies CASSIVAREGYEQYF.

This clone was detected a few times. The chain uses TRBV19 and TRBJ2-7; D gene unclear. CDR3 length: 14 residues. V lost 10 bases and J lost 4, with 20 bases in between. Per the germline V gene, CDR1 is LNHDA and CDR2 is SQIVND (reference sequence). CDR3 sequence reads: CATTSLLPPYEQYF. The CDR3 region has the DNA TGTGCCACTACTTCTCTTCTTCCGCCGTACGAGCAGTACTTC.